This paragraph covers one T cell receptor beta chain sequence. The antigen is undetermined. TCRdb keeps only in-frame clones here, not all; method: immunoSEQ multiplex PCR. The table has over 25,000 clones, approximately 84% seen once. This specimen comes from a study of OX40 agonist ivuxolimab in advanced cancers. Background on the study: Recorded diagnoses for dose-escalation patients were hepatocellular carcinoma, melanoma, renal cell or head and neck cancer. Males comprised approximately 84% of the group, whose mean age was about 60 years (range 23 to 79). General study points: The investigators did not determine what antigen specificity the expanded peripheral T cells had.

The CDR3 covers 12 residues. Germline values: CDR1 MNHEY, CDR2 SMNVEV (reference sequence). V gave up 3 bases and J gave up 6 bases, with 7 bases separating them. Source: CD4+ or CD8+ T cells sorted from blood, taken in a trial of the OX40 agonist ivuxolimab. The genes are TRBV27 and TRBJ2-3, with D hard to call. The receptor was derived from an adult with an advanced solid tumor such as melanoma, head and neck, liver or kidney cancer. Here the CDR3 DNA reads TGTGCCAGCAGTTTCGGCCGGGATACGCAGTATTTT. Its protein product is CASSFGRDTQYF.